Shown below are 6 T cell receptor beta chains from a single sample sequenced in a study of blood T cell repertoires in COVID-19. The data were produced by immunoSEQ multiplex PCR, yet TCRdb's version contains in-frame clones alone and is incomplete. The table shows approximately 210,000 clones, with approximately 80% occurring only once. The sequenced sample consisted of PBMCs or T cells enriched from blood (not recorded which). These receptors all come from a woman aged 45-65 years with acute COVID-19.

The gene calls are TRBV2 and TRBJ2-2; the match to TRBD2 covers 11 bases. The trim removed 6 bases at V and 5 bases at J, leaving 8 bases unmatched. The germline CDR1 and CDR2 sequences are SNHLY and FYNNEI. This CDR3 has 16 residues. The CDR3 coding sequence is TGTGCCAGCAGAGGAAGCGGGACTAGCGGAACCGGGGAGCTGTTTTTT. The encoded protein is CASRGSGTSGTGELFF. The whole variable domain, remainder taken from reference TRBV2 and TRBJ2-2, is EPEVTQTPSHQVTQMGQEVILRCVPISNHLYFYWYRQILGQKVEFLVSFYNNEISEKSEIFDDQFSVERPDGSNFTLKIRSTKLEDSAMYFCASRGSGTSGTGELFFGEGSRLTVL.

The J gene is TRBJ1-5, the V gene TRBV5-6; D gene uncertain. The CDR3 consists of 15 residues. From germline, CDR1 is SGHDT and CDR2 YYEEEE. Trimming took 1 base from V and 4 from J, leaving 12 bases between them. The CDR3, as DNA: TGTGCCAGCAGCTTGTGGTCACAGCATAATCAGCCCCAGCATTTT. Protein sequence: CASSLWSQHNQPQHF.

The chain employs TRBV7-2 and TRBJ2-1; tentative D call: TRBD2 (7 bases). The CDR3 sequence is 18 residues long. The germline V gene encodes CDR1 SGHTA and CDR2 FQGNSA. V was clipped by 5 bases and J by 2 bases, with 22 bases between them. The CDR3 spells CASSHTTGGRGAYNEQFF. The CDR3 DNA sequence: TGTGCCAGCAGCCATACCACGGGGGGTAGGGGGGCCTACAATGAGCAGTTCTTC.

V usage is TRBV28 and J usage is TRBJ1-4, with D maybe TRBD1 (5 bases). This CDR3 contains 17 residues. CDR1 and CDR2 from the germline V gene are MDHEN and SYDVKM. Between the trimmed V and J ends, which lost 2 bases and 10 bases, there was a span of 23 bases. CDR3 coding DNA: TGTGCCAGCAGTTTACAGGGAAGTTCGGTGAAATCAGGAAAACTGTTTTTT. This codes for CASSLQGSSVKSGKLFF.

This chain joins TRBV7-2 and TRBJ2-7; the D is unclear. V was clipped by 4 bases and J by 7 bases, with 11 bases between them. CDR3 size: 12 residues. Germline V gene sequence: CDR1 SGHTA, CDR2 FQGNSA. The CDR3 loop reads CASSSWAREQYF. The CDR3 nucleotides are TGTGCCAGCAGCTCCTGGGCTCGGGAGCAGTACTTC.

The V and J genes are TRBV4-3 and TRBJ1-1; 7 nucleotides match TRBD1. V lost 2 bases to trimming and J lost 2 bases; unmatched junction nucleotides: 5. Germline assignment: CDR1 LGHNA and CDR2 YSLEER. CDR3 size: 15 residues. The CDR3 is CASSQLTGANTEAFF. As DNA, the CDR3 is TGCGCCAGCAGCCAACTCACAGGGGCCAACACTGAAGCTTTCTTT.